These T cell receptor beta chains were read from a single sample in a study of blood T cell repertoires in COVID-19. Only in-frame clones appear in the TCRdb table, and some are missing; sequencing was by immunoSEQ multiplex PCR. The sample includes 85,000 to 120,000 clones, about 80% of them seen just once. The sample comprised peripheral blood. These TCRs come from a woman in her sixties with acute or convalescent COVID-19. Each CDR3 is given with its conserved first and last residue. D genes are given only for firm matches. Clone size is not always given. Where it is, it says once, few, many or a class for expanded clones.

D gene: -; CDR3 length: 12; clone size: -; J gene: TRBJ1-2; V gene: TRBV5-6; CDR3 DNA: TGTGCCAGCAGCTTTTCGGGGTCTGGCTACACCTTC; CDR3 protein: CASSFSGSGYTF
D gene: TRBD1; CDR3 length: 13; clone size: -; J gene: TRBJ2-7; V gene: TRBV10-3; CDR3 DNA: TGTGCCATCGGCGTGACAGGGCCCTACGAGCAGTACTTC; CDR3 protein: CAIGVTGPYEQYF
D gene: TRBD2; CDR3 length: 15; clone size: -; J gene: TRBJ2-3; V gene: TRBV7-2; CDR3 DNA: TGTGCCAGCAGCTTTCAGCGGGGGGCTGGTGATACGCAGTATTTT; CDR3 protein: CASSFQRGAGDTQYF
D gene: -; CDR3 length: 15; clone size: -; J gene: TRBJ2-3; V gene: TRBV7-8; CDR3 DNA: TGTGCCAGCAGCTCGAGACTAGAGTTATTCGGTACGCAGTATTTT; CDR3 protein: CASSSRLELFGTQYF
D gene: -; CDR3 length: 14; clone size: -; J gene: TRBJ1-1; V gene: TRBV7-2; CDR3 DNA: TGTGCCAGCAGCTTTTGGGGGCCGAACACTGAAGCTTTCTTT; CDR3 protein: CASSFWGPNTEAFF
D gene: TRBD1; CDR3 length: 15; clone size: -; J gene: TRBJ1-2; V gene: TRBV5-1; CDR3 DNA: TGCGCCAGCAGCTTGTCGACAGGGGGCGCGAATGGCTACACCTTC; CDR3 protein: CASSLSTGGANGYTF
D gene: TRBD2; CDR3 length: 15; clone size: once; J gene: TRBJ2-7; V gene: TRBV10-3; CDR3 DNA: TGTGCCATCAGTGAAAGTAGCGGGAGACGGTACGAGCAGTACTTC; CDR3 protein: CAISESSGRRYEQYF
D gene: TRBD2; CDR3 length: 17; clone size: -; J gene: TRBJ2-7; V gene: TRBV6-6; CDR3 DNA: TGTGCCAGCAGTCCACTACCGCTCCAGCGGGAGGGGAACGAGCAGTACTTC; CDR3 protein: CASSPLPLQREGNEQYF
D gene: TRBD1; CDR3 length: 16; clone size: -; J gene: TRBJ1-1; V gene: TRBV5-1; CDR3 DNA: TGCGCCAGCAGCTTGGCCCCCACAGGGGGGAACACTGAAGCTTTCTTT; CDR3 protein: CASSLAPTGGNTEAFF
D gene: TRBD1; CDR3 length: 14; clone size: once; J gene: TRBJ1-1; V gene: TRBV7-2; CDR3 DNA: TGTGCCAGCAGCTTCCGGACAGGGGAAACTGAAGCTTTCTTT; CDR3 protein: CASSFRTGETEAFF
D gene: -; CDR3 length: 14; clone size: -; J gene: TRBJ2-5; V gene: TRBV7-9; CDR3 DNA: TGTGCCAGCAGCTTTACAGGGTTTCAAGAGACCCAGTACTTC; CDR3 protein: CASSFTGFQETQYF
D gene: -; CDR3 length: 14; clone size: -; J gene: TRBJ2-2; V gene: TRBV5-1; CDR3 DNA: TGCGCCAGCAGCTTGGGTCTAGCAGTCGGGGAGCTGTTTTTT; CDR3 protein: CASSLGLAVGELFF
D gene: TRBD2; CDR3 length: 16; clone size: -; J gene: TRBJ2-3; V gene: TRBV5-1; CDR3 DNA: TGCGCCAGCAGCTTGGAGGTAGCGGGGGGAGCTGATACGCAGTATTTT; CDR3 protein: CASSLEVAGGADTQYF
D gene: TRBD2; CDR3 length: 16; clone size: medium-sized; J gene: TRBJ2-1; V gene: TRBV6-6; CDR3 DNA: TGTGCCAGCAGTTACCTAGCGGGAGAAGGGCACAATGAGCAGTTCTTC; CDR3 protein: CASSYLAGEGHNEQFF
D gene: TRBD2; CDR3 length: 16; clone size: -; J gene: TRBJ2-1; V gene: TRBV10-3; CDR3 DNA: TGTGCCATCAGTGAGTCGGGACTAGGAGCCGACAATGAGCAGTTCTTC; CDR3 protein: CAISESGLGADNEQFF
D gene: -; CDR3 length: 17; clone size: once; J gene: TRBJ1-6; V gene: TRBV27; CDR3 DNA: TGTGCCAGCAGTTTAAATTCCGCGGTTGGTGATAATTCACCCCTCCACTTT; CDR3 protein: CASSLNSAVGDNSPLHF
D gene: TRBD2; CDR3 length: 18; clone size: -; J gene: TRBJ2-2; V gene: TRBV7-3; CDR3 DNA: TGTGCCAGCAGCTTATTCGGGGGAGGGCCTTTGGACACCGGGGAGCTGTTTTTT; CDR3 protein: CASSLFGGGPLDTGELFF
D gene: -; CDR3 length: 15; clone size: -; J gene: TRBJ2-3; V gene: TRBV6-5; CDR3 DNA: TGTGCCAGCAGTTACGCCCCAAGAGCAACAGATACGCAGTATTTT; CDR3 protein: CASSYAPRATDTQYF
D gene: -; CDR3 length: 13; clone size: few; J gene: TRBJ1-2; V gene: TRBV19; CDR3 DNA: TGTGCCAGTAGCACCTTCCAGGTGCGAGGCTACACCTTC; CDR3 protein: CASSTFQVRGYTF
D gene: TRBD2; CDR3 length: 15; clone size: -; J gene: TRBJ2-1; V gene: TRBV15; CDR3 DNA: TGTGCCACCAGCAGTGGCGGGAGCTCCTACAATGAGCAGTTCTTC; CDR3 protein: CATSSGGSSYNEQFF
D gene: -; CDR3 length: 15; clone size: -; J gene: TRBJ1-1; V gene: TRBV6-5; CDR3 DNA: TGTGCCAGCAGTTACTCGGCGGGGGCTAGGACTGAAGCTTTCTTT; CDR3 protein: CASSYSAGARTEAFF
D gene: -; CDR3 length: 15; clone size: -; J gene: TRBJ1-4; V gene: TRBV19; CDR3 DNA: TGTGCCAGTAGGGGAGGAAGGACAACTAATGAAAAACTGTTTTTT; CDR3 protein: CASRGGRTTNEKLFF
D gene: -; CDR3 length: 14; clone size: -; J gene: TRBJ1-3; V gene: TRBV27; CDR3 DNA: TGTGCCAGCCGAGGGGGGGGGTCTGGAAACACCATATATTTT; CDR3 protein: CASRGGGSGNTIYF
D gene: -; CDR3 length: 16; clone size: -; J gene: TRBJ2-5; V gene: TRBV5-6; CDR3 DNA: TGTGCCAGCAGCTTGATAGGGGGTTTAGCTCGGGAGACCCAGTACTTC; CDR3 protein: CASSLIGGLARETQYF
D gene: TRBD1; CDR3 length: 14; clone size: -; J gene: TRBJ2-3; V gene: TRBV5-1; CDR3 DNA: TGCGCCAGCAGCGACAGGGGGGACACAGATACGCAGTATTTT; CDR3 protein: CASSDRGDTDTQYF
D gene: TRBD2; CDR3 length: 16; clone size: -; J gene: TRBJ2-3; V gene: TRBV2; CDR3 DNA: TGTGCCAGCAGAGATGGACTAGCGGGAGGGTCGAGGGTTCTGTATTTT; CDR3 protein: CASRDGLAGGSRVLYF
D gene: -; CDR3 length: 11; clone size: -; J gene: TRBJ2-2; V gene: TRBV6-5; CDR3 DNA: TGTGCCAGCCGGGGTAACGGGGAGCTGTTTTTT; CDR3 protein: CASRGNGELFF
D gene: TRBD1; CDR3 length: 13; clone size: -; J gene: TRBJ2-7; V gene: TRBV11-3; CDR3 DNA: TGTGCCACCCGGACAGGTGGCTCCTACGAGCAGTACTTC; CDR3 protein: CATRTGGSYEQYF
D gene: -; CDR3 length: 14; clone size: -; J gene: TRBJ1-1; V gene: TRBV15; CDR3 DNA: TGTGCCACCAGTCCCCACGCGGAGAACACTGAAGCTTTCTTT; CDR3 protein: CATSPHAENTEAFF
D gene: TRBD1; CDR3 length: 14; clone size: -; J gene: TRBJ1-1; V gene: TRBV7-3; CDR3 DNA: TGTGCCAGCAGGCCACAGGGGCAAAACACTGAAGCTTTCTTT; CDR3 protein: CASRPQGQNTEAFF
D gene: -; CDR3 length: 15; clone size: once; J gene: TRBJ2-2; V gene: TRBV4-2; CDR3 DNA: TGTGCCAGCAGCCACGGAGCTACTTCCGCCGGGGAGCTGTTTTTT; CDR3 protein: CASSHGATSAGELFF
D gene: -; CDR3 length: 14; clone size: -; J gene: TRBJ2-5; V gene: TRBV5-1; CDR3 DNA: TGCGCCAGCGGCCCCCAGGGGACGGGCGAGACCCAGTACTTC; CDR3 protein: CASGPQGTGETQYF
D gene: TRBD1; CDR3 length: 15; clone size: -; J gene: TRBJ1-2; V gene: TRBV6-5; CDR3 DNA: TGTGCCAGCAGTTACGCCGGGACAGGAGTACTTGGCTACACCTTC; CDR3 protein: CASSYAGTGVLGYTF
D gene: TRBD1; CDR3 length: 15; clone size: -; J gene: TRBJ1-4; V gene: TRBV6-5; CDR3 DNA: TGTGCCAGCAGGTTCGAGGACAGGGGGTGGGAAAAACTGTTTTTT; CDR3 protein: CASRFEDRGWEKLFF
D gene: -; CDR3 length: 15; clone size: -; J gene: TRBJ2-2; V gene: TRBV18; CDR3 DNA: TGTGCCAGCCCTAAAGGACCGACAGAGGCCGGGGAGCTGTTTTTT; CDR3 protein: CASPKGPTEAGELFF
D gene: -; CDR3 length: 14; clone size: -; J gene: TRBJ1-2; V gene: TRBV13; CDR3 DNA: TGTGCCAGCAGCACGAGAGGGCGAGGATATGGCTACACCTTC; CDR3 protein: CASSTRGRGYGYTF
D gene: TRBD1; CDR3 length: 16; clone size: -; J gene: TRBJ2-1; V gene: TRBV29-1; CDR3 DNA: TGCAGCGTCACCCGTCTCGGACAGGGGGCTTACAATGAGCAGTTCTTC; CDR3 protein: CSVTRLGQGAYNEQFF
D gene: TRBD2; CDR3 length: 14; clone size: -; J gene: TRBJ2-7; V gene: TRBV28; CDR3 DNA: TGTGCCAGCAGGAAAACTAGCGGGAGTTACGAGCAGTACTTC; CDR3 protein: CASRKTSGSYEQYF
D gene: -; CDR3 length: 11; clone size: -; J gene: TRBJ1-4; V gene: TRBV6-5; CDR3 DNA: TGTGCCACCAAAATAAGGGGAAAACTGTTTTTT; CDR3 protein: CATKIRGKLFF
D gene: TRBD2; CDR3 length: 15; clone size: -; J gene: TRBJ2-1; V gene: TRBV5-1; CDR3 DNA: TGCGCCAGCAGGACGACTAGCCCGGCCTACAATGAGCAGTTCTTC; CDR3 protein: CASRTTSPAYNEQFF
D gene: -; CDR3 length: 16; clone size: once; J gene: TRBJ1-5; V gene: TRBV6-1; CDR3 DNA: TGTGCCAGCAGTGAACTACAGGGATTTGTAAATCAGCCCCAGCATTTT; CDR3 protein: CASSELQGFVNQPQHF
D gene: -; CDR3 length: 14; clone size: once; J gene: TRBJ2-5; V gene: TRBV6-6; CDR3 DNA: TGTGCCAGCACCGGGGGTTCCGGGGTTGGGACCCAGTACTTC; CDR3 protein: CASTGGSGVGTQYF
D gene: TRBD2; CDR3 length: 14; clone size: -; J gene: TRBJ2-5; V gene: TRBV5-1; CDR3 DNA: TGCGCCAGCAGCTTGGGGACTAGCGGGGAGACCCAGTACTTC; CDR3 protein: CASSLGTSGETQYF